The present T cell receptor beta chain was sequenced within a study of identical twins. Overall study results and limits: Its conclusions, products of cross-sectional statistical analysis, did not come from following the same donors.

A universal primer site was incorporated via template switching, and the cDNA contained unique molecular identifiers. TCRdb called the 5' RACE reads again in MiXCR, with one record for every CDR3 protein. The sample carries a few hundred thousand distinct CDR3 sequences, 14% recorded once. The CDR3 loop spans 15 amino acids. Germline V gives CDR1 DFQATT, CDR2 SNEGSKA (reference sequence). V was pared by 5 bases and J by 7 bases, with 23 bases between. This clonotype was seen at least ten times. As yet, its antigen is unknown. The data were also submitted as part of a second study, on yellow fever vaccine responses in identical twins. Per that paper: Twins' vaccine T cell responses reportedly seemed partly convergent and partly personalized.

This receptor was identified in a woman between 18 and 29 years old in good health. This rearrangement joins TRBV20-1 to TRBJ1-2; possible D gene TRBD1, 5 bases. Sequencing used CD4+ T cells sorted from blood. CDR3 protein: CSAPPPGGRSGGYTF. The CDR3 nucleotides read TGCAGTGCTCCCCCCCCGGGGGGTAGGTCTGGTGGCTACACCTTC.